This TCR beta chain was recovered during a study of blood T cell repertoires in COVID-19. Study-wide background: COVID-19 samples, acute and convalescent, were from the United States, Italy and Spain. From T cells, B-cell-depleted T cells, or PBMCs came the material, which was cDNA or gDNA.

Authors' methods: Researchers report that nucleated cell counts were estimated from reference gene primer amplification. Sequencing was performed with immunoSEQ multiplex PCR; in TCRdb, only in-frame clones are kept and a portion is missing. The V and J calls and the clone size are those of that table, but D and trimming were determined from the DNA. Seen here are some 42,000 clones, over 80% observed once, and the top ten hold less than 7%. Germline CDR1 KGHSH, CDR2 LQKENI. V lost 6 bases to trimming and J lost 1 base; unmatched junction nucleotides: 4. CDR3 size: 14 residues. This clone was found a few times.

Sequencing was performed on peripheral blood. This clonotype originated in a man aged 45-65 years with active COVID-19. This chain connects TRBV18 to TRBJ2-3; 7 nucleotides line up with TRBD2. The CDR3 reads CASSRGGGTDTQYF. In DNA, the CDR3 is TGTGCCAGCTCCCGTGGGGGGGGCACAGATACGCAGTATTTT.